The entry below gives a single T cell receptor (beta chain) sequence along with its context. Its antigen is not identified. The data belong to a study of radiotherapy plus CTLA-4 blockade in lung cancer. About the research overall: Patients showed objective responses in about a sixth of cases, and disease control was achieved by approximately 33%.

General observations from the study: Clones of tumor-derived TCRs expanded in blood after radiotherapy plus ipilimumab. In blood, early T cell clone dynamics reportedly predicted response best, together with interferon-beta.

The method was immunoSEQ multiplex PCR; TCRdb's version includes in-frame clones alone and lacks a portion of them. Of 30,000 to 45,000 clones listed, around 70% are singletons. Treatment of patients with chemo-refractory metastatic non-small-cell lung cancer consisted of focal radiation plus CTLA-4 blockade with ipilimumab. The germline V and J ends were trimmed by 3 bases and 5 bases, with 7 bases remaining between them. This CDR3 has 11 residues. Germline V CDR1 and CDR2: SQVTM, ANQGSEA. The chain combines TRBV29-1 with TRBJ1-2; D remains unclear. Source: peripheral blood, taken from a patient treated with radiotherapy plus ipilimumab. This sequence was found in a human donor with non-small cell lung cancer who had stable disease on radiotherapy plus ipilimumab. The CDR3 sequence is CSVEPQYGYTF. The CDR3 DNA reads TGCAGCGTTGAGCCCCAGTATGGCTACACCTTC.